This TCR beta chain is drawn from a study of cytomegalovirus exposure and HLA in healthy donors. The study's findings and limits: Cytomegalovirus-associated status was assigned to approximately 160 TCR beta chains.

The CDR3 sequence is 16 residues long. The germline V gene has CDR1 SGHAT and CDR2 FQNNGV. The V gene end was trimmed by 5 bases and the J gene end by 6 bases; junction bases not matched to a gene: 13. With respect to this clone: The antigen remains undetermined.

Clones were sequenced by immunoSEQ multiplex PCR, and TCRdb holds only the in-frame ones, with some missing. The sample records 150,000 to 200,000 clones, less than 90% being singletons. Sequenced input: PBMCs. The chain recombines TRBV11-2 with TRBJ2-3, with 8 bases aligning to TRBD2. This receptor was obtained from a woman between 25 and 40 years old in good health and CMV-seronegative. The CDR3 region has the DNA TGTGCCAGCAGCACCGCGGCAGGACTAGCCGGGGATACGCAGTATTTT. It specifies CASSTAAGLAGDTQYF. The variable domain in full, with the rest retrieved from reference TRBV11-2 and TRBJ2-3, is EAGVAQSPRYKIIEKRQSVAFWCNPISGHATLYWYQQILGQGPKLLIQFQNNGVVDDSQLPKDRFSAERLKGVDSTLKIQPAKLEDSAVYLCASSTAAGLAGDTQYFGPGTRLTVL.